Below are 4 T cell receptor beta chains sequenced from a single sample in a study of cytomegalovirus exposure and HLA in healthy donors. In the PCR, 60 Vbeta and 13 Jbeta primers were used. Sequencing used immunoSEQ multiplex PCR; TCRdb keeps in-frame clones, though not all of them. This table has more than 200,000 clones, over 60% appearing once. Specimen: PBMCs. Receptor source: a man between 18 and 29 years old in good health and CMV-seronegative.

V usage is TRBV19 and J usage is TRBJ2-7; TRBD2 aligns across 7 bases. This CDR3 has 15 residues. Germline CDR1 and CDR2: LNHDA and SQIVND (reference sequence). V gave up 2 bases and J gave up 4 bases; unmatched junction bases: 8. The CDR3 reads CASSILAGESYEQYF. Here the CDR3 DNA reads TGTGCCAGTAGTATACTCGCGGGAGAATCGTACGAGCAGTACTTC.

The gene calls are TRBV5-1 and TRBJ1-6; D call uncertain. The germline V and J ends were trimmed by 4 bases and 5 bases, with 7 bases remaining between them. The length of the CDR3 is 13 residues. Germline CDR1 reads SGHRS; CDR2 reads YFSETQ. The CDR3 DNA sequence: TGCGCCAGCAGCCCGGGAAATAATTCACCCCTCCACTTT. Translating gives CASSPGNNSPLHF. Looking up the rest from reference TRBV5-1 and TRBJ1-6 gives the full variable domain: KAGVTQTPRYLIKTRGQQVTLSCSPISGHRSVSWYQQTPGQGLQFLFEYFSETQRNKGNFPGRFSGRQFSNSRSEMNVSTLELGDSALYLCASSPGNNSPLHFGNGTRLTVT.

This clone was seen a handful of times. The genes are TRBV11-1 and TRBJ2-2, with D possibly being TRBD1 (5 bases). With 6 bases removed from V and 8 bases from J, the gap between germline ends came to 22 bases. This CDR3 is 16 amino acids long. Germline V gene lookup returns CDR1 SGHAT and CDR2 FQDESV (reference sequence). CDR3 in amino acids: CASRQNPDTSPGELFF. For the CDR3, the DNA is TGTGCCAGCAGGCAGAACCCGGACACCTCTCCTGGGGAGCTGTTTTTT.

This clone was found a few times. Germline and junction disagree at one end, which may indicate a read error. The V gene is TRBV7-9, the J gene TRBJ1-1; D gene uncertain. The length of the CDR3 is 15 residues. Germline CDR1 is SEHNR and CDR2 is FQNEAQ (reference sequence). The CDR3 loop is CASSPTESSETEAFF. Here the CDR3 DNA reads TGCGCCAGCAGCCCGACGGAGAGCTCGGAGACTGAAGCTTTCTTT. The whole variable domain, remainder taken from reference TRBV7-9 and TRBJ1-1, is DTGVSQNPRHKITKRGQNVTFRCDPISEHNRLYWYRQTLGQGPEFLTYFQNEAQLEKSRLLSDRFSAERPKGSFSTLEIQRTEQGDSAMYLCASSPTESSETEAFFGQGTRLTVV.